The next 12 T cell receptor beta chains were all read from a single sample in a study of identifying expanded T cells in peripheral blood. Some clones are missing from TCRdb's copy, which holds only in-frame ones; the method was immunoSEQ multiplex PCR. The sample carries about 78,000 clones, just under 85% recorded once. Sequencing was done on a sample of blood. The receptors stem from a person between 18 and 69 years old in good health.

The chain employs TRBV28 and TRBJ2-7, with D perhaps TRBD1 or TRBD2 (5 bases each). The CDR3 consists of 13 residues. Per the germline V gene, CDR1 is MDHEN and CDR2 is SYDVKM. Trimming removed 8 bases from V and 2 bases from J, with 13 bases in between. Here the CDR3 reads CASGTVGPYEQYF. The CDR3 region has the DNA TGTGCCAGCGGGACGGTGGGACCCTACGAGCAGTACTTC.

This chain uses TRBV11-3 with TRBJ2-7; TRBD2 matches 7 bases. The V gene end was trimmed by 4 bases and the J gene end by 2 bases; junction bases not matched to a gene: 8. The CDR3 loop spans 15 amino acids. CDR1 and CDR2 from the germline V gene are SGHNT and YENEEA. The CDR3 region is CASSSGASGPYEQYF. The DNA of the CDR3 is TGTGCCAGCAGCTCCGGGGCTAGCGGACCCTACGAGCAGTACTTC.

For the CDR3, the DNA is TGTGCCAGCAGCGGCCGGGACAGGGGGCTCAGGAGCTCCTACAATGAGCAGTTCTTC. Translation: CASSGRDRGLRSSYNEQFF. V and J are TRBV5-6 and TRBJ2-1; 12 positions match TRBD1. Germline values: CDR1 SGHDT, CDR2 YYEEEE. Losses at the gene ends were 4 bases for V and 0 bases for J; bases not matched to a gene: 11. This CDR3 spans 19 amino acids.

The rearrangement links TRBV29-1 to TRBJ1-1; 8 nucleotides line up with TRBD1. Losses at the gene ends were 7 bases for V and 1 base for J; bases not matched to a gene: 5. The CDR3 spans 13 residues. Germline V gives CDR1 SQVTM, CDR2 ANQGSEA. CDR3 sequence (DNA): TGCAGCGGCGCAGGGGGCCCGAACACTGAAGCTTTCTTT. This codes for CSGAGGPNTEAFF.

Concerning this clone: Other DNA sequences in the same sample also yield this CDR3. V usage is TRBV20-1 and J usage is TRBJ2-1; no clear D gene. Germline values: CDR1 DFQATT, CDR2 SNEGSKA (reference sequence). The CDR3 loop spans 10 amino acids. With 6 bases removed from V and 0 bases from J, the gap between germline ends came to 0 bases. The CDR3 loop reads CSASYNEQFF. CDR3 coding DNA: TGCAGTGCCTCCTACAATGAGCAGTTCTTC.

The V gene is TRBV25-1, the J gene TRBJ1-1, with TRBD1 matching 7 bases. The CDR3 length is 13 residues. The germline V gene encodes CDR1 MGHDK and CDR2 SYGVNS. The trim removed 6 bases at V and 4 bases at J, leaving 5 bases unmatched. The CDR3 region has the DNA TGTGCCAGCAGGAGGGCAGGGGGCACTGAAGCTTTCTTT. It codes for CASRRAGGTEAFF. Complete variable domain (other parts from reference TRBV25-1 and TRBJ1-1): EADIYQTPRYLVIGTGKKITLECSQTMGHDKMYWYQQDPGMELHLIHYSYGVNSTEKGDLSSESTVSRIRTEHFPLTLESARPSHTSQYLCASRRAGGTEAFFGQGTRLTVV.

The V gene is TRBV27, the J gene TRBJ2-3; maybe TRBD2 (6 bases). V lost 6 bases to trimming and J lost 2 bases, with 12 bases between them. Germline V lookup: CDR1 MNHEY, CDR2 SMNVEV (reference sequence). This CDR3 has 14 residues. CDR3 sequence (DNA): TGTGCCAGCAGCCTTAGCGGCCCCACAGATACGCAGTATTTT. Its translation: CASSLSGPTDTQYF.

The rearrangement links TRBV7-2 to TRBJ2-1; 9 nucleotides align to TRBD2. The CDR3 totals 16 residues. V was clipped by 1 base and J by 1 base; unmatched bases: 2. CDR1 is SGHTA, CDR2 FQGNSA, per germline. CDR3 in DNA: TGTGCCAGCAGCTTAGGACTAGCGGTATCCTACAATGAGCAGTTCTTC. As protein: CASSLGLAVSYNEQFF.

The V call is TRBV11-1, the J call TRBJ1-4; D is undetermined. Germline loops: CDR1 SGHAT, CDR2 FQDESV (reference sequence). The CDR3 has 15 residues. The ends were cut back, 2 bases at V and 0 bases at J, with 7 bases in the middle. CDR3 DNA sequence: TGTGCCAGCAGCTTAATGGGAACAACTAATGAAAAACTGTTTTTT. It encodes CASSLMGTTNEKLFF.

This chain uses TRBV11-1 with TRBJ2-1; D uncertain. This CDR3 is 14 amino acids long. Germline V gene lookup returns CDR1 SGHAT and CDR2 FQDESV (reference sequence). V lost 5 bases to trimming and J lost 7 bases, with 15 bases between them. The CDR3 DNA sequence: TGTGCCAGCAGCCATTCCCCAATCGTGAATGAGCAGTTCTTC. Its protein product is CASSHSPIVNEQFF.

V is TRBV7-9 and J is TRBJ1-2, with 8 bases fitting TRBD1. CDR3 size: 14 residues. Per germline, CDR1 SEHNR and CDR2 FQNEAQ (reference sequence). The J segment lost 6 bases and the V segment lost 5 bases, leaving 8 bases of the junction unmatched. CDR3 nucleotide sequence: TGTGCCAGCAGCCCGACAGACAGGGGCGATGGCTACACCTTC. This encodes CASSPTDRGDGYTF. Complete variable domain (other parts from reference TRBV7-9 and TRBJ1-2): DTGVSQNPRHKITKRGQNVTFRCDPISEHNRLYWYRQTLGQGPEFLTYFQNEAQLEKSRLLSDRFSAERPKGSFSTLEIQRTEQGDSAMYLCASSPTDRGDGYTFGSGTRLTVV.

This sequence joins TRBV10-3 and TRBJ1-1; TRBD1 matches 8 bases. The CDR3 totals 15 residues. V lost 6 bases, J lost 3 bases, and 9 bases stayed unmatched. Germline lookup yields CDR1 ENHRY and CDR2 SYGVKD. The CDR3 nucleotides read TGTGCCATCAGGCAACAGGGGGTTGGTGACACTGAAGCTTTCTTT. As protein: CAIRQQGVGDTEAFF.